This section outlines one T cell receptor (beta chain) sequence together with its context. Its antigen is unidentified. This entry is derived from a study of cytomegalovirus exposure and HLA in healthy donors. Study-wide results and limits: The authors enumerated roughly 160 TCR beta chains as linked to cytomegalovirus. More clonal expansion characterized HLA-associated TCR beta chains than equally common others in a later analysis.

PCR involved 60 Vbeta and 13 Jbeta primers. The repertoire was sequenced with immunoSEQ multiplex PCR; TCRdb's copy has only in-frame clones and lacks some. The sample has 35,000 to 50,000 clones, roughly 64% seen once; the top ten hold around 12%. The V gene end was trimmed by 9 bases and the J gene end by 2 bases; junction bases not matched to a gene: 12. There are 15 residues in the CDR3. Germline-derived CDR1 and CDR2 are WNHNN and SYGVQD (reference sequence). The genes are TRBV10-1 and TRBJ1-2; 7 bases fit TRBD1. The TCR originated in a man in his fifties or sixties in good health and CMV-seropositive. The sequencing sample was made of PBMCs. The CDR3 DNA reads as TGCGCCAGACAACCCGGGACAGCTGTCAACTATGGCTACACCTTC. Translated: CARQPGTAVNYGYTF.